Shown below are 5 T cell receptor beta chains from a single sample sequenced in a study of T-cell reconstitution after alpha-beta-depleted transplantation in children. Construction of the TCRbeta library involved unique molecular identifiers. One entry per CDR3 protein, called by TCRdb with MiXCR from the PCR reads. The table includes roughly 170,000 distinct CDR3 sequences, approximately 6.8% detected once. This sample comprised PBMCs from the stem cell graft donor, obtained from the stem cell graft. Receptors were obtained from a human donor who donated a stem cell graft to a child with Wiskott-Aldrich syndrome.

The rearrangement joins TRBV6-5 to TRBJ2-3; D possibly corresponds to TRBD2 (6 bases). The CDR3 extends over 15 amino acids. CDR1 MNHEY and CDR2 SVGAGI come from the germline V gene. Trimming cost V 5 bases and J 3 bases, with 15 bases left between them. The CDR3 nucleotides are TGTGCCAGCAGTCTGGTGGTGGGGGGAACAGATACGCAGTATTTT. This translates into CASSLVVGGTDTQYF.

In this sample, this clonotype turned up many times. The J gene is TRBJ2-7, the V gene TRBV6-1; the D gene is possibly TRBD1 (5 bases). V dropped 7 bases and J dropped 6 bases, with 22 bases sitting between them. Germline assignment: CDR1 MNHNS and CDR2 SASEGT. The CDR3 is made up of 15 amino acids. CDR3 residues: CASIKGLGQGLEQYF. The CDR3 nucleotides read TGTGCCAGCATCAAAGGATTAGGGCAGGGTCTCGAGCAGTACTTC.

Many counts were recorded for this clonotype. The chain recombines TRBV6-5 with TRBJ2-7, with 12 positions matching TRBD2. Germline V gene data show CDR1 as MNHEY and CDR2 as SVGAGI. This CDR3 has 17 amino acids. The V and J ends lost 5 bases and 4 bases, in that order; junction bases with no gene match: 12. The CDR3 region has the DNA TGTGCCAGCAGTCCTAATTTTCCTAGCGGGGGGGGGTACGAGCAGTACTTC. It encodes CASSPNFPSGGGYEQYF.

This clonotype appeared many times. The chain uses TRBV12-3 or TRBV12-4 and TRBJ2-7; D gene ambiguous. This CDR3 has 15 residues. Trimming left V 3 bases short and J 0 bases short, with 12 bases between. The CDR3 loop is CASSFLPVDSYEQYF. Written as DNA, the CDR3 is TGTGCCAGCAGTTTCCTGCCGGTGGACTCCTACGAGCAGTACTTC.

This clonotype was seen more than once but under ten times. CDR3 in DNA: TGTGCCAGCTCACCACCGGGACTAGCGTTGAACACCGGGGAGCTGTTTTTT. Its protein product is CASSPPGLALNTGELFF. This chain joins TRBV18 and TRBJ2-2; 10 nucleotides match TRBD2. Trimming cost V 0 bases and J 1 base; bases outside gene matches: 2. Germline CDR1 is KGHSH and CDR2 is LQKENI. The CDR3 has 17 residues.